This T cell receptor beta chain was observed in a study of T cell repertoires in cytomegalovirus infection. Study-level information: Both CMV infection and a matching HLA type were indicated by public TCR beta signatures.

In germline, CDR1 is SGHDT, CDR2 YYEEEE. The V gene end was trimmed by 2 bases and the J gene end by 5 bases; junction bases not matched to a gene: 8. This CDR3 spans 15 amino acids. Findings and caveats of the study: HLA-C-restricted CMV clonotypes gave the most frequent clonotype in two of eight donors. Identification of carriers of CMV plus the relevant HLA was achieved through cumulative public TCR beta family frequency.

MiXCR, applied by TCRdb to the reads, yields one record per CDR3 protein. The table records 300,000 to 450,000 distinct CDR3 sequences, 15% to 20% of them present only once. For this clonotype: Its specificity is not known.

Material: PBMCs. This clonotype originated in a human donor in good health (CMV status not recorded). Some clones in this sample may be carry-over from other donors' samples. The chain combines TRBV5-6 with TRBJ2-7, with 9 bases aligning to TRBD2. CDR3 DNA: TGTGCCAGCAGCTTAACGACTAGCGGAGCCGACGAGCAGTACTTC. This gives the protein CASSLTTSGADEQYF.